This entry concerns a single TCR beta chain. Its antigen is unknown. The source of the sample is a study of shared clonotypes between healthy human individuals. Points from the study as a whole: Estimated richness values were generally larger in naive subsets than in memory subsets.

Investigators spread the genomic DNA of each subset evenly over several immunoSEQ plates. Sorted-subset replicate PCRs used about 200 ng DNA, approximately 33,000 T cell genomes. Produced via immunoSEQ multiplex PCR; TCRdb's table is partial and in-frame only. The table shows over 2 million clones, with over 85% occurring only once. This CDR3 has 15 amino acids. Trimming cost V 6 bases and J 0 bases; bases outside gene matches: 4. Germline CDR1 reads KGHSH; CDR2 reads LQKENI. The chain employs TRBV18 and TRBJ2-3, with 9 bases aligning to TRBD2. The specimen sequenced was naive CD4+ T cells sorted from blood. Specified subset: CD45RA+ positively selected. The source of this sequence is a man aged 18 to 30 in good health. CDR3 in amino acids: CASSRSGRSTDTQYF. In DNA form, the CDR3 reads TGTGCCAGCTCCCGCAGCGGGAGGAGCACAGATACGCAGTATTTT.